The subject of this entry is one TCR beta chain. Antigen unknown. The data derive from a study of shared clonotypes between healthy human individuals. Study conclusions and caveats: Clonotype sharing among donors likely depends on sequencing depth.

In the authors' methods: There were no quality scores in the junction-only immunoSEQ sequences, so filtering differed. Clones were sequenced by immunoSEQ multiplex PCR, and TCRdb holds only the in-frame ones, with some missing. V and J calls and clone size are those listed in that table; D and trimming were worked out from the DNA. The data contain approximately 470,000 clones, about 84% of them singletons. Donors comprised only Caucasian adults living in Nashville, Tennessee. This CDR3 has 15 residues. Germline V gene data show CDR1 as MDHEN and CDR2 as SYDVKM. V lost 5 bases and J lost 6; bases outside the gene matches: 11.

Sequences were obtained from PBMCs. The chain links TRBV28 to TRBJ1-2; 8 positions match TRBD1. This clonotype was obtained from a woman in her thirties or forties in good health. Some clones in this sample may be carry-over from other donors' samples. The CDR3 region is CASSRPSGQGHGYTF. Written as DNA, the CDR3 is TGTGCCAGCAGTCGACCCTCTGGACAGGGCCATGGCTACACCTTC.